The clone carrying this TCR beta chain has ten or more counts. This sample was taken from a study of CD8 T cells in ankylosing spondylitis. Germline CDR1 and CDR2: SGHRS and YFSETQ. Germline trimming cut 4 bases from V and 3 bases from J; bases unmatched to any gene: 7. The length of the CDR3 is 15 residues. MiXCR, applied by TCRdb to the 5' RACE reads, yields one record per CDR3 protein. The sample has 300,000 to 350,000 distinct CDR3 sequences, roughly 10% seen once. The chain combines TRBV5-1 with TRBJ1-5; 7 positions match TRBD1. Sequencing used blood, either unsorted or a sorted T cell fraction (not recorded which). This receptor was taken from a female donor with ankylosing spondylitis or in good health (not recorded which). CDR3 in amino acids: CASSIRQGINQPQHF. Here the CDR3 DNA reads TGCGCCAGCAGCATAAGACAGGGTATCAATCAGCCCCAGCATTTT. Full variable domain (outside the CDR3, taken from reference TRBV5-1 and TRBJ1-5): KAGVTQTPRYLIKTRGQQVTLSCSPISGHRSVSWYQQTPGQGLQFLFEYFSETQRNKGNFPGRFSGRQFSNSRSEMNVSTLELGDSALYLCASSIRQGINQPQHFGDGTRLSIL.